The following is a TCR beta chain sequence with its context. Original processing notes: Amplification with reference gene primers provided the estimates of nucleated cell counts. Sequenced by immunoSEQ multiplex PCR; TCRdb stores in-frame clones only, minus some. The V and J calls and clone size were taken over from that table, and D and trimming were inferred from the DNA. The table has 150,000 or so clones, 75% to 85% seen once. This specimen comes from a study of blood T cell repertoires in COVID-19. Study-level information: Sample material is recorded as cDNA or gDNA derived from T cells, B-cell-depleted T cells, or PBMCs.

The Seattle patients, enrolled during active infection, were followed longitudinally. The V gene lost 3 bases and the J gene lost 1 base, with 7 bases spanning the gap. This CDR3 has 14 amino acids. Per germline, CDR1 ENHRY and CDR2 SYGVKD. The chain couples TRBV10-3 to TRBJ2-1; tentative D call: TRBD1 (6 bases). The sequenced sample was peripheral blood. This sequence was found in a woman aged 55-75 years with COVID-19, enrolled during active disease. The CDR3 loop is CAISDRGSYNEQFF. The CDR3 coding sequence is TGTGCCATCAGTGATAGGGGGTCCTACAATGAGCAGTTCTTC.